This TCR beta chain was documented in a study of blood T cells in healthy people across ages. A sample-barcoded 5' primer and a J-beta primer mix were used in a second PCR of about 7 to 12 cycles. Each CDR3 protein gets one entry after TCRdb re-called the 5' RACE reads with MiXCR. The repertoire holds around 500,000 distinct CDR3 sequences, with more than 45% as singletons. This clonotype was recorded a few times. The target antigen is unknown. Broader study findings: When one million T cells were used, diversity estimates were thought to be underestimates. Per million T cells, TCR beta diversity dropped about linearly as age rose.

Staff drew roughly 10 milliliters of peripheral blood from each donor. Per-sample yields of isolated PBMCs were at least 6 million. The material sequenced was blood. This receptor was taken from a man older than 75 in good health.

The CDR3 nucleotides are TGTGCCAGCAGTCCCTCGCAGGGCCGGTATGGCTACACCTTC. Its protein is CASSPSQGRYGYTF. V gene TRBV12-3 or TRBV12-4 combines with J gene TRBJ1-2, with D possibly TRBD1 on 5 matching bases. This CDR3 has 14 residues. Trimming stripped 5 bases from V and 5 bases from J, with 15 bases between.